The 2 T cell receptor beta chains reported below all come from one sample, sequenced in a study of blood T cell repertoires in COVID-19. TCRdb's table, derived via immunoSEQ multiplex PCR, lists solely in-frame clones and lacks some. The sample lists 200,000 to 300,000 clones, 70% to 85% occurring once. Sequenced material: peripheral blood. The source is a woman of 80 years or more with acute or convalescent COVID-19.

V usage is TRBV4-3 and J usage is TRBJ1-3; possibly TRBD1 for D (5 bases). The CDR3 is 18 amino acids. Germline lookup yields CDR1 LGHNA and CDR2 YSLEER. Trimming shortened V by 2 bases and J by 2 bases, and 19 bases separated the two germline ends. In DNA form, the CDR3 reads TGCGCCAGCAGCCAAAGATGGGGCACCCTAGGTGCTGGAAACACCATATATTTT. Translation: CASSQRWGTLGAGNTIYF.

This chain joins TRBV5-4 and TRBJ1-2, with unresolved D. This CDR3 contains 13 residues. Germline CDR1 SGHNT, CDR2 YYREEE (reference sequence). Trimming removed 0 bases at V and 7 bases at J, with 10 bases between. The CDR3: CASSLDPTGGYTF. In DNA, the CDR3 is TGTGCCAGCAGCTTGGATCCTACCGGTGGCTACACCTTC.